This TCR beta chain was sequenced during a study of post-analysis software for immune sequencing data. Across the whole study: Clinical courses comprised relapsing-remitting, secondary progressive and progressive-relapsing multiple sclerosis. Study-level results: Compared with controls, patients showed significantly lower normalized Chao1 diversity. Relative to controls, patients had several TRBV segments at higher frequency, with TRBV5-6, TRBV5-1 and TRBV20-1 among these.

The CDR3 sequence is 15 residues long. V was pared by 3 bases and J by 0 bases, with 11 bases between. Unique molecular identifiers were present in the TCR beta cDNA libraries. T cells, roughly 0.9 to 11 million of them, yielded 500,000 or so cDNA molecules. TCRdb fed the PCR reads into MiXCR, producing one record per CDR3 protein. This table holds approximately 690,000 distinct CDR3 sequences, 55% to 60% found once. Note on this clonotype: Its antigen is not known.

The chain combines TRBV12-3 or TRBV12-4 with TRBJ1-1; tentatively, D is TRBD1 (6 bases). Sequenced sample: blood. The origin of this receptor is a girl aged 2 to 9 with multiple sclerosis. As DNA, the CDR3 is TGTGCCAGCAGTTTTACCGGGACATTGAACACTGAAGCTTTCTTT. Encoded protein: CASSFTGTLNTEAFF.